A single TCR beta chain is shown here with its context. Germline CDR1 reads LNHDA; CDR2 reads SQIVND (reference sequence). There are 13 residues in the CDR3. The V end was cut by 5 bases, the J end by 0 bases, with 6 bases between. This specimen comes from a study of OX40 agonist ivuxolimab in advanced cancers. Study overall: Patients' therapy was ivuxolimab, an antibody that acts as an agonist of OX40 (CD134).

Clones were sequenced by immunoSEQ multiplex PCR, and TCRdb holds only the in-frame ones, with some missing. The table includes approximately 99,000 clones, more than 85% detected once. This clonotype originated in an adult with an advanced solid tumor such as melanoma, head and neck, liver or kidney cancer. The sequencing used CD4+ or CD8+ T cells sorted from blood, collected in a trial of the OX40 agonist ivuxolimab. The V gene is TRBV19, the J gene TRBJ2-3; D gene unclear. The CDR3: CASSVGSTDTQYF. CDR3 coding DNA: TGTGCCAGTAGTGTCGGCAGCACAGATACGCAGTATTTT.